The next 24 T cell receptor beta chains were all read from a single sample in a study of T cell responses to AZD1222 COVID-19 vaccine. TCRdb keeps only in-frame clones here, not all; method: immunoSEQ multiplex PCR. The data hold tens of thousands of clones, with around 92% observed a single time. The sample in question was peripheral blood, obtained on day 0 of AZD1222 vaccination. All receptors come from an adult in good health.

V is TRBV19 and J is TRBJ1-1; 9 bases agree with TRBD1. This CDR3 has 13 amino acids. V lost 4 bases to trimming and J lost 4 bases; unmatched junction nucleotides: 1. From germline, CDR1 is LNHDA and CDR2 SQIVND (reference sequence). CDR3 sequence (DNA): TGTGCCAGTAGTAACAGGGGGCCCACTGAAGCTTTCTTT. Translation: CASSNRGPTEAFF.

The gene calls are TRBV25-1 and TRBJ2-5; 9 bases line up with TRBD2. V lost 2 bases to trimming and J lost 9 bases; unmatched junction nucleotides: 13. CDR1 and CDR2 from the germline V gene are MGHDK and SYGVNS. The CDR3 is 16 amino acids. The CDR3 spells CASSEALASGVRAQYF. The CDR3 DNA follows: TGTGCCAGCAGTGAAGCCCTCGCTAGCGGGGTTAGGGCCCAGTACTTC.

The chain is built from TRBV28 and TRBJ2-1; perhaps TRBD2 as D (5 bases). CDR3 size: 14 residues. Trimming shortened V by 8 bases and J by 8 bases, and 19 bases separated the two germline ends. CDR1 MDHEN and CDR2 SYDVKM come from the germline V gene. The CDR3 DNA reads as TGTGCCAGCGAGAGGGCTTCGGTTTCCTATGAGCAGTTCTTC. Its translation is CASERASVSYEQFF.

The chain recombines TRBV28 with TRBJ1-2; tentatively, D is TRBD1 (5 bases). CDR3 length: 11 amino acids. CDR1 and CDR2 (germline): MDHEN, SYDVKM. V lost 8 bases to trimming and J lost 3 bases, with 7 bases between them. In nucleotides, the CDR3 is TGTGCCAGCGACAGCTACTATGGCTACACCTTC. This codes for CASDSYYGYTF.

The chain employs TRBV24-1 and TRBJ2-7; 9 bases line up with TRBD1. This CDR3 comprises 15 residues. The germline gives CDR1 KGHDR, CDR2 SFDVKD. The ends lost 6 bases at V and 3 bases at J; junction bases unmatched: 8. CDR3 residues: CATSPGQGSSYEQYF. The CDR3 DNA sequence: TGTGCCACCAGTCCCGGACAGGGGTCAAGCTACGAGCAGTACTTC.

CDR3 sequence (DNA): TGTGCCATCAGTGATTTGGGTCAGGGGGCGATCGAGCAGTACTTC. Translated: CAISDLGQGAIEQYF. V is TRBV10-3 and J is TRBJ2-7; 8 bases agree with TRBD1. The CDR3 spans 15 residues. Germline loops: CDR1 ENHRY, CDR2 SYGVKD. Trimming removed 3 bases from V and 6 bases from J; junction bases left unmatched: 10.

This chain links TRBV11-2 with TRBJ1-1, with no clear D. V lost 0 bases to trimming and J lost 4 bases, with 6 bases between them. Per germline, CDR1 SGHAT and CDR2 FQNNGV. This CDR3 comprises 13 residues. The CDR3 bases are TGTGCCAGCAGCTTAGACCGAGCCACTGAAGCTTTCTTT. It codes for CASSLDRATEAFF. The whole variable domain, remainder taken from reference TRBV11-2 and TRBJ1-1, is EAGVAQSPRYKIIEKRQSVAFWCNPISGHATLYWYQQILGQGPKLLIQFQNNGVVDDSQLPKDRFSAERLKGVDSTLKIQPAKLEDSAVYLCASSLDRATEAFFGQGTRLTVV.

The rearrangement uses TRBV3-1 (or the pseudogene TRBV3-2) and TRBJ1-2; D not resolved. The germline gives CDR1 LGHDT, CDR2 YNNKEL (reference sequence). The CDR3 sequence is 13 residues long. The V gene lost 4 bases and the J gene lost 0 bases, with 6 bases spanning the gap. The CDR3 loop is CASSLLSNYGYTF. The CDR3 bases are TGTGCCAGCAGCCTCCTCTCTAACTATGGCTACACCTTC.

J is TRBJ2-7 and V is TRBV2, with D possibly matching TRBD2 (7 bases). The CDR3 sequence is 15 residues long. Germline lookup yields CDR1 SNHLY and CDR2 FYNNEI. V was clipped by 6 bases and J by 3 bases, with 18 bases between them. As DNA, the CDR3 is TGTGCCAGCAGGACAGCTTCAAGGGGGGGCTACGAGCAGTACTTC. This sequence encodes CASRTASRGGYEQYF.

This chain uses TRBV18 with TRBJ1-4; no reliable D call. V lost 2 bases, J lost 0 bases, and 16 bases lay in between. In germline, CDR1 is KGHSH, CDR2 LQKENI. This CDR3 contains 18 residues. The CDR3 protein is CASSPGQAGSATNEKLFF. DNA for the CDR3: TGTGCCAGCTCACCAGGGCAGGCCGGTTCAGCAACTAATGAAAAACTGTTTTTT.

The chain has TRBV1 and TRBJ2-7; the D call TRBD2 from the table was never checked on the DNA. TRBV1 is a recognized pseudogene. The CDR3 totals 15 residues. The CDR3 loop reads CTSSLLAGGRAVQYF. Here the CDR3 DNA reads TGCACCAGCAGCCTTTTAGCGGGAGGCCGAGCTGTACAGTACTTC.

The chain couples TRBV5-6 to TRBJ2-5; tentative D call: TRBD1 (6 bases). This CDR3 comprises 15 residues. Between the trimmed V and J ends, which lost 1 base and 2 bases, there was a span of 12 bases. Germline loops: CDR1 SGHDT, CDR2 YYEEEE. CDR3 protein: CASSLNLGTQETQYF. The CDR3 coding sequence is TGTGCCAGCAGCTTGAATTTAGGGACACAAGAGACCCAGTACTTC.

A single count supports this clone. The V gene is TRBV2, the J gene TRBJ1-4; TRBD1 agrees at 7 bases. The J segment lost 0 bases and the V segment lost 4 bases, leaving 2 bases of the junction unmatched. Germline CDR1 is SNHLY and CDR2 is FYNNEI. CDR3 length: 15 amino acids. CDR3 protein: CASSGGQSTNEKLFF. CDR3 DNA sequence: TGTGCCAGCAGTGGGGGACAGTCAACTAATGAAAAACTGTTTTTT.

This clone was detected only once. This chain links TRBV6-5 with TRBJ2-7; 9 nucleotides agree with TRBD1. The germline CDR1 and CDR2 sequences are MNHEY and SVGAGI. This CDR3 region has 15 residues. Germline trimming cut 5 bases from V and 3 bases from J; bases unmatched to any gene: 8. The DNA for the CDR3 is TGTGCCAGCAGTCAGACAGGGGGTGGATTCTACGAGCAGTACTTC. It yields the protein CASSQTGGGFYEQYF.

The chain joins TRBV19 to TRBJ2-7, with TRBD1 matching 8 bases. J lost 2 bases, V lost 3 bases, and 6 bases had no gene match. Germline V gene sequence: CDR1 LNHDA, CDR2 SQIVND (reference sequence). The CDR3 is made up of 15 amino acids. The CDR3 sequence is CASSIGGTGPYEQYF. CDR3 in DNA: TGTGCCAGTAGTATCGGTGGGACAGGACCCTACGAGCAGTACTTC.

The CDR3 spells CASSLSLLDRSQETQYF. The CDR3, as DNA: TGTGCCAGCAGCCTTAGCCTTTTGGACAGGAGCCAAGAGACCCAGTACTTC. The rearrangement uses TRBV9 and TRBJ2-5; 7 bases agree with TRBD1. This CDR3 is 17 amino acids long. The trim removed 4 bases at V and 1 base at J, leaving 13 bases unmatched. Germline values: CDR1 SGDLS, CDR2 YYNGEE.

V is TRBV5-8 and J is TRBJ2-7; 10 bases fit TRBD1. This CDR3 contains 14 residues. Germline V gives CDR1 SGHTS, CDR2 YDEGEE. The J segment lost 5 bases and the V segment lost 4 bases, leaving 6 bases of the junction unmatched. The CDR3 loop is CASSKTGGSNEQYF. CDR3 in DNA: TGTGCCAGCAGCAAGACAGGGGGCTCGAACGAGCAGTACTTC.

V usage is TRBV19 and J usage is TRBJ2-7; 8 nucleotides agree with TRBD1. The germline V gene has CDR1 LNHDA and CDR2 SQIVND (reference sequence). V gave up 5 bases and J gave up 2 bases; unmatched junction bases: 5. CDR3 size: 14 residues. In nucleotides, the CDR3 is TGTGCCAGTAGTGGCGGGACAGGACCCTACGAGCAGTACTTC. Amino acids: CASSGGTGPYEQYF.

This chain uses TRBV15 with TRBJ2-3, with TRBD1 as a possible D gene (5 bases). Germline-derived CDR1 and CDR2 are LNHNV and YYDKDF (reference sequence). Trimming stripped 5 bases from V and 2 bases from J, with 11 bases between. This CDR3 is 14 amino acids long. This CDR3 reads CATSPDTFTDTQYF. The CDR3 nucleotides read TGTGCCACCAGCCCGGACACATTCACAGATACGCAGTATTTT. The complete variable domain, with remaining parts taken from reference TRBV15 and TRBJ2-3, reads DAMVIQNPRYQVTQFGKPVTLSCSQTLNHNVMYWYQQKSSQAPKLLFHYYDKDFNNEADTPDNFQSRRPNTSFCFLDIRSPGLGDTAMYLCATSPDTFTDTQYFGPGTRLTVL.

The chain combines TRBV19 with TRBJ1-3; D is uncertain. Germline V lookup: CDR1 LNHDA, CDR2 SQIVND (reference sequence). This CDR3 has 12 residues. Trimming took off 1 base at V and 2 bases at J, with 0 bases between the two ends. In DNA form, the CDR3 reads TGTGCCAGTAGTATAGCTGGAAACACCATATATTTT. Its protein product is CASSIAGNTIYF.

This chain links TRBV15 with TRBJ1-5; tentative D call: TRBD1 (6 bases). Germline loops: CDR1 LNHNV, CDR2 YYDKDF (reference sequence). This CDR3 contains 11 residues. Written as DNA, the CDR3 is TGTGCGACAGGAATTAATCAGCCCCAGCATTTT. Translation gives CATGINQPQHF.

This clone was detected once. This chain joins TRBV5-1 and TRBJ2-7; D is undetermined. CDR1 is SGHRS and CDR2 is YFSETQ in the germline V gene. Trimming removed 4 bases from V and 0 bases from J, with 14 bases in between. The CDR3 sequence is 15 residues long. CDR3 coding DNA: TGCGCCAGCAGCCCAGGTCAGGTTAGCTCCTACGAGCAGTACTTC. It is translated as CASSPGQVSSYEQYF.

V usage is TRBV9 and J usage is TRBJ2-7, with D possibly matching TRBD2 (6 bases). Deletions cut 0 bases from V and 0 bases from J, with 7 bases between. CDR1 is SGDLS and CDR2 is YYNGEE in the germline V gene. The CDR3 consists of 14 residues. CDR3 residues: CASSVGAGSYEQYF. CDR3 DNA sequence: TGTGCCAGCAGCGTAGGAGCGGGCTCCTACGAGCAGTACTTC.

This clone has only one observation. The gene calls are TRBV10-1 and TRBJ2-3; 8 bases are a match to TRBD1. The CDR3 runs to 14 residues. CDR1 is WNHNN, CDR2 SYGVQD, per germline (reference sequence). The junction had 4 bases not matched to a gene; V was cut back by 6 bases and J by 2 bases. The CDR3 loop reads CASRSGGLTDTQYF. The CDR3 region has the DNA TGCGCCAGCAGGTCAGGGGGCCTCACAGATACGCAGTATTTT.